This entry concerns a single T cell receptor beta chain. What it binds is unknown. This sample stems from a study of tumor and adjacent non-tumor tissue in lung cancer. Looking at the study overall: The cohort had about a dozen adenocarcinoma, a couple of squamous cell and 1 small cell patients.

Study results and limitations: Normal lung showed higher cumulative top 100 clone frequency than tumor.

The library came from three nested PCR rounds adapted from ARM-PCR protocols. TCRdb called the multiplex PCR reads again in MiXCR, with one record for every CDR3 protein. The sample lists 100,000 or so distinct CDR3 sequences, less than 85% seen once, with 30% in the top ten. No cell sorting was done before RNA was extracted from the tissue. More than 3 cm separated this lung sample from the edge of the tumor. This clonotype originated in a man between 60 and 75 years old with small cell lung cancer. Sequencing was carried out using distant non-tumor lung tissue.

The CDR3 DNA reads as TGTGCCAGCAGCTCCACCCTAGCGGGGTCCAAAAACATTCAGTACTTC. Amino acids: CASSSTLAGSKNIQYF. This chain uses TRBV6-5 with TRBJ2-4, with 9 bases matching TRBD2. CDR1 is MNHEY, CDR2 SVGAGI, per germline. This CDR3 has 16 amino acids. V shed 6 bases and J 2 bases; nucleotides not matched to a gene: 8.